This T cell receptor (beta chain) was retrieved from a study of blood T cell repertoires in COVID-19. On the study more broadly: From the United States, Italy and Spain came samples of acute and convalescent COVID-19. In each case, the material was cDNA or gDNA derived from T cells, B-cell-depleted T cells, or PBMCs.

Germline CDR1 reads SGHRS; CDR2 reads YFSETQ. The ends were cut back, 2 bases at V and 8 bases at J, with 8 bases in the middle. The CDR3 contains 12 residues. In the authors' workflow: By means of reference gene primer amplification, nucleated cell counts were estimated. Profiling relied on immunoSEQ multiplex PCR, and the TCRdb table lists in-frame clones only, not all of them. Clonal size and the V and J genes are those of that table, whereas D and trimming came from the DNA. Of 150,000 or so clones listed, approximately 90% are singletons. The sample comprised peripheral blood. The V gene is TRBV5-1, the J gene TRBJ2-1; unclear D gene. The sequence came from a man in his late teens or twenties with acute or convalescent COVID-19. CDR3 DNA: TGCGCCAGCAGCTTTTTCGGTGATGAGCAGTTCTTC. This gives the protein CASSFFGDEQFF. Variable domain in full (rest from reference TRBV5-1 and TRBJ2-1): KAGVTQTPRYLIKTRGQQVTLSCSPISGHRSVSWYQQTPGQGLQFLFEYFSETQRNKGNFPGRFSGRQFSNSRSEMNVSTLELGDSALYLCASSFFGDEQFFGPGTRLTVL.